This T cell receptor beta chain originates from a study of T cell changes during pregnancy in multiple sclerosis. Generated by immunoSEQ multiplex PCR, the TCRdb table keeps only in-frame clones and is missing some. This table has 40,000 to 45,000 clones, approximately 94% appearing once. The ends lost 5 bases at V and 0 bases at J; junction bases unmatched: 16. From germline, CDR1 is SGHTA and CDR2 FQGTGA. The CDR3 sequence is 21 residues long. The clonotype comes from a female donor with multiple sclerosis, enrolled in a pregnancy study. The starting material was peripheral blood, obtained in the third trimester of pregnancy. The chain links TRBV7-3 to TRBJ2-3; 14 bases are a match to TRBD2. The CDR3, as DNA: TGTGCCAGCAGCCGCAGGGGTTCGGGGACTAGCGGGAGTAAGAGCACAGATACGCAGTATTTT. As protein: CASSRRGSGTSGSKSTDTQYF. Supplemented by reference TRBV7-3 and TRBJ2-3, the full variable domain reads GAGVSQTPSNKVTEKGKYVELRCDPISGHTALYWYRQSLGQGPEFLIYFQGTGAADDSGLPNDRFFAVRPEGSVSTLKIQRTERGDSAVYLCASSRRGSGTSGSKSTDTQYFGPGTRLTVL.